This T cell receptor (beta chain) appears in the sequencing data of a study of CD8+ T cells in alopecia areata (dated by TCRdb to 2016 to 2019). For the study in its entirety: Treated patients were enrolled in an open-label pilot trial of oral tofacitinib, 5 to 10 mg twice daily, for moderate-to-severe alopecia areata. Tofacitinib was given for 6 to 18 months, followed by 6 months of follow-up off drug to assess delayed response and recurrence. In treated patients, disease severity was measured using the SALT score, which gives the percentage of scalp surface area affected. High-throughput TCRbeta sequencing was used to examine T cell clonal expansion in alopecia areata in both the C3H/HeJ mouse model and human patients. In humans, TCRbeta sequencing was performed on scalp tissue and on sorted CD4+ and CD8+ peripheral blood T cells from healthy controls and from patients with patchy or totalis/universalis alopecia areata. Biopsies were taken from tofacitinib-treated patients at baseline and at 4 and 24 weeks of treatment, and a later scalp biopsy was taken in several of the tofacitinib-treated patients. Scalp clonality was compared across normal scalp (n=4), patchy alopecia areata scalp (n=8), and alopecia totalis/universalis scalp (n=8). The RNA source kit depended on sample type: the PAXgene miRNA kit for fixed scalp, the miRNeasy kit for PBMCs, and the RNeasy kit for mouse skin. Amplification of TCRbeta CDR3 regions was done by immunoSEQ multiplex PCR using 35 Vbeta forward primers and 13 Jbeta reverse primers.

What the time point label conveys for this sample: roughly 24 weeks on oral tofacitinib. Interpreted using the paper, the treatment or condition label stands for: oral pan-JAK inhibitor, 5-10 mg twice daily. Lesional scalp punch biopsies and peripheral blood were collected from alopecia areata patients. After PBMCs were isolated by density centrifugation and stained for CD3, CD4 and CD8, a FACSAria was used to sort CD4+ and CD8+ T cells. The library was obtained by the immunoSEQ multiplex PCR assay. To provide template for TCR sequencing, every sample had RNA extracted and reverse transcribed into cDNA. First-strand cDNA was synthesized with SuperScript III using a 2:1 mix of oligo-dT and random hexamers. A synthetic immune receptor repertoire was used to measure amplification bias, and any remaining bias was corrected computationally. Under the source paper's analysis protocol: Raw reads were preprocessed for error removal, and CDR3 was defined according to IMGT conventions as running from the conserved cysteine to phenylalanine. Clonality was calculated as 1 minus Shannon entropy normalized by log2 of the number of productive unique TCRs. Scalp TCRbeta sequences were cross-referenced with sorted blood CD4 and CD8 repertoires so that the CD4 or CD8 identity of scalp clones could be inferred. Here the immuneACCESS table is served through TCRdb, limited to in-frame sequences with V and J called. Missing clones are a known gap in these copies; in checked studies unresolved V genes cover under half, and the rest lacks a known reason. V and J calls and clone size are given by that table; D and trimming were obtained from the DNA. The sample contains 35,000 to 50,000 clones, more than 90% of them found a single time. 15% to 20% of the sample lies in the top ten.

Broader findings and caveats from the paper: Unlike mouse skin, which is dominated by gammadelta T cells, normal human skin has resident alphabeta T cells that are also sequenced, and this complicates analysis of the scalp TCR repertoire. Shared TCR sequences between patients were less evident than in mice, which may be partly attributable to HLA diversity in the patient population. Tofacitinib significantly decreased scalp clonality and the number of expanded CD8+ clones among the top 100 scalp clones. The treated cohort was small, with a single nonresponder, so links between baseline CD8+ expansion and response need larger studies. Compared with normal scalp, lesional scalp, particularly in alopecia totalis/universalis, had higher clonality and more expanded CD8+ clones, which suggests antigenic drive. Many expanded lesional clones were found to persist in scalp and blood during tofacitinib treatment, and relapse after treatment cessation may be partly explained by this persistence.

A remark on this clone: The antigen it recognizes is unknown. No much larger clone exists at a distance of one base, and base qualities are not known.

Including the terminal cysteine and phenylalanine, the CDR3 comprises 16 residues. Left in the record is the CDR3 DNA by itself, 48 bases read in frame from the first base. In the germline V gene, CDR1 corresponds to MDHEN and CDR2 to SYDVKM. V is pared back by 3 bases and J by 4 bases, with 16 bases lying between the germline termini. The receptor comes from a human donor with alopecia areata. Sequenced here: CD8+ T cells sorted from blood, sampled at week 24, from a patient treated with tofacitinib. The rearrangement combines TRBV28 with TRBJ2-1; TRBD1 could be the D gene, as 6 bases match. This receptor carries the CDR3 CASSFRDNLGYNEQFF. The base sequence is TGTGCCAGCAGTTTCCGGGACAACCTCGGGTACAATGAGCAGTTCTTC. This CDR3, with the reference TRBV28 and TRBJ2-1 proteins standing in past its ends, gives the full variable domain DVKVTQSSRYLVKRTGEKVFLECVQDMDHENMFWYRQDPGLGLRLIYFSYDVKMKEKGDIPEGYSVSREKKERFSLILESASTNQTSMYLCASSFRDNLGYNEQFFGPGTRLTVL.